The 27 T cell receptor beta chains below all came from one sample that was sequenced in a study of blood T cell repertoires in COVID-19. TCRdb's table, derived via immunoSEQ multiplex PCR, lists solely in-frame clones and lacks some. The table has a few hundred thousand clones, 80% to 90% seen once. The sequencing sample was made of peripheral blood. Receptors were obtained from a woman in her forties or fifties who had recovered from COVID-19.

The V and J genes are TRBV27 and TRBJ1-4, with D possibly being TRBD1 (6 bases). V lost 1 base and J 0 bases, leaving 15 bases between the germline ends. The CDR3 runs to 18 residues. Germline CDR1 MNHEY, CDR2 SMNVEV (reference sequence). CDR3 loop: CASSLLQGGRPTNEKLFF. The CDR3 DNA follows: TGTGCCAGCAGTTTATTACAGGGTGGTAGGCCAACTAATGAAAAACTGTTTTTT.

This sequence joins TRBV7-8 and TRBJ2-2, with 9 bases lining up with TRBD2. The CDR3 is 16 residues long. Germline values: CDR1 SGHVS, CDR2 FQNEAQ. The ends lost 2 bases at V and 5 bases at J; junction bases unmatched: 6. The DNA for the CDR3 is TGTGCCAGCAGCTTACCGGTAGCGGGAGTTACCGGGGAGCTGTTTTTT. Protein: CASSLPVAGVTGELFF.

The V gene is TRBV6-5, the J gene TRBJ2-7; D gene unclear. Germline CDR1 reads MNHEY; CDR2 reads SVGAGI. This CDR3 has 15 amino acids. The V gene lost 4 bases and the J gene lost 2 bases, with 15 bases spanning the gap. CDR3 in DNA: TGTGCCAGCAGTTTAACAAGAACCCTCGCCTACGAGCAGTACTTC. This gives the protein CASSLTRTLAYEQYF.

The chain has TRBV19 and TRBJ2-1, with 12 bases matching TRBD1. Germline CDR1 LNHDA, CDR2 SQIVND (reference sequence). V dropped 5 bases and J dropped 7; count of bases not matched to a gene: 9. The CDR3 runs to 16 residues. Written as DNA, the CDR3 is TGTGCCAGTAGTGCCCGGGACAGGGGGCGCGGGAATGAGCAGTTCTTC. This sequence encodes CASSARDRGRGNEQFF.

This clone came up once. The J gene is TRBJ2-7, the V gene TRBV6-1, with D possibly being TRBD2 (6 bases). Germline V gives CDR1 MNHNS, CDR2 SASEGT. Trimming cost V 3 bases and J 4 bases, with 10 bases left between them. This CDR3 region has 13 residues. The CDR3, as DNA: TGTGCCAGCAGTGATTTCGGAGGGTACGAGCAGTACTTC. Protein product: CASSDFGGYEQYF.

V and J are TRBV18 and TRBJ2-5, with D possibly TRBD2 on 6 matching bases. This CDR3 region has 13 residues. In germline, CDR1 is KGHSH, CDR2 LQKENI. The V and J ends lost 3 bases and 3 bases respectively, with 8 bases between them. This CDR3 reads CASSPSGEETQYF. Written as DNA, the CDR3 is TGTGCCAGCTCACCGTCGGGGGAAGAGACCCAGTACTTC.

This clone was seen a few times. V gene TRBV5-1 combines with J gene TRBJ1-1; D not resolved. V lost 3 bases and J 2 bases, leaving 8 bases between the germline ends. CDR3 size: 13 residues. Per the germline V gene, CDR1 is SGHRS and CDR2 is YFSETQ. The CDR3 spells CASSYDSNTEAFF. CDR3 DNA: TGCGCCAGCAGCTACGACTCAAACACTGAAGCTTTCTTT.

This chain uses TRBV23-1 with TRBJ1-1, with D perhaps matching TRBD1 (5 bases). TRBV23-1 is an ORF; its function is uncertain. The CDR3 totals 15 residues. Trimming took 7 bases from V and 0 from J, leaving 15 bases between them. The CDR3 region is CASTLAGTMNTEAFF. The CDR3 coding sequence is TGCGCCAGCACCCTCGCCGGGACTATGAACACTGAAGCTTTCTTT.

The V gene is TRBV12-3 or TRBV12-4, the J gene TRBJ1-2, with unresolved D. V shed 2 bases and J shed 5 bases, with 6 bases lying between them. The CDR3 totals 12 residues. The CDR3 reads CASSLYRYGYTF. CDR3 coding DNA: TGTGCCAGCAGTTTATATCGGTATGGCTACACCTTC.

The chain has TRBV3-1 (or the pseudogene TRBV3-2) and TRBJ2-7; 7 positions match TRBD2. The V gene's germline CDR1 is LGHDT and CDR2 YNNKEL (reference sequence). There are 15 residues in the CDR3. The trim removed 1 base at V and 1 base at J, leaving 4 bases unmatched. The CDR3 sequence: CASSQGVGRSYEQYF. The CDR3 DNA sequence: TGTGCCAGCAGCCAAGGCGTCGGGAGGTCCTACGAGCAGTACTTC.

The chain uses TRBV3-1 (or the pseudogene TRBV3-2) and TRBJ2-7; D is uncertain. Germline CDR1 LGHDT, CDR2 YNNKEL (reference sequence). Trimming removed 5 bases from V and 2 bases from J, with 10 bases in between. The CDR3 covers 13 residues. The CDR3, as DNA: TGTGCCAGCAGCGCCCGAGTGGCCTACGAGCAGTACTTC. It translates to CASSARVAYEQYF.

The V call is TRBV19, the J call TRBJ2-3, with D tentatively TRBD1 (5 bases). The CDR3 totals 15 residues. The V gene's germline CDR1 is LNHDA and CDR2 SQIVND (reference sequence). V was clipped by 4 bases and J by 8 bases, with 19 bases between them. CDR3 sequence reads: CASSTSADISGTQYF. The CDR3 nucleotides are TGTGCCAGTAGTACATCTGCGGACATCTCGGGTACGCAGTATTTT.

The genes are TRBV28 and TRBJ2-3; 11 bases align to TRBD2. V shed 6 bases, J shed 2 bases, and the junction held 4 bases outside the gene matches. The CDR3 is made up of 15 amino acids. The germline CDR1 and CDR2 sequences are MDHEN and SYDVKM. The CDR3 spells CASRGTSGLTDTQYF. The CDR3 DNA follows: TGTGCCAGCAGGGGGACTAGCGGACTCACAGATACGCAGTATTTT.

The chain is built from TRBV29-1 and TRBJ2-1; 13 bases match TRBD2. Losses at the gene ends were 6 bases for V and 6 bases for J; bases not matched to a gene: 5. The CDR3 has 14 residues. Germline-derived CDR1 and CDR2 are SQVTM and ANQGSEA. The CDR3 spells CSVDGTSGINEQFF. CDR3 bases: TGCAGCGTCGACGGGACTAGCGGGATCAATGAGCAGTTCTTC.

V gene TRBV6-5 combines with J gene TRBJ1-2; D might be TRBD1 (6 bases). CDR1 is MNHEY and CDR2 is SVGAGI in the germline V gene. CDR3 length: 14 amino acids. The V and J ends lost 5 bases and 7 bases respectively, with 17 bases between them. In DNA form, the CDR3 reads TGTGCCAGCAGTCCTACTACGGCACAGGGTGGCTACACCTTC. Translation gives CASSPTTAQGGYTF.

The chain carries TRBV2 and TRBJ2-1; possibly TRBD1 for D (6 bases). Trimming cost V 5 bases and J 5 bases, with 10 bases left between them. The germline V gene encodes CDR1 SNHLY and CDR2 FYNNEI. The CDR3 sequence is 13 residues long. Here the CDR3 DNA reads TGTGCCAGCAGTCGGACAGCCGACAATGAGCAGTTCTTC. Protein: CASSRTADNEQFF.

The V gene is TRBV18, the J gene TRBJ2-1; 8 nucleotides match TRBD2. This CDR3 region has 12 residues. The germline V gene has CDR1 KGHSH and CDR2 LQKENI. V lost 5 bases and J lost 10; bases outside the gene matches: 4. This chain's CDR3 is CASSSGSGEQFF. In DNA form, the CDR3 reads TGTGCCAGCTCAAGCGGGAGTGGGGAGCAGTTCTTC.

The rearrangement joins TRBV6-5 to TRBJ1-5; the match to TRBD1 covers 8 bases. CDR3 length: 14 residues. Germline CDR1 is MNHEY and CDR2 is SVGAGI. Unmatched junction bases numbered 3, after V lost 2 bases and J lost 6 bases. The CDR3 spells CASSYDRGGQPQHF. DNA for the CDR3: TGTGCCAGCAGTTACGACAGGGGAGGTCAGCCCCAGCATTTT.

The CDR3 protein is CASSSRGQLSYEQYF. The CDR3 nucleotides are TGTGCCAGCAGTTCCCGGGGACAGCTTTCCTACGAGCAGTACTTC. The chain links TRBV28 to TRBJ2-7, with 7 bases fitting TRBD1. V trimming: 4 bases; J trimming: 1 base; junction bases outside the gene matches: 7. This CDR3 has 15 residues. The germline V gene has CDR1 MDHEN and CDR2 SYDVKM.

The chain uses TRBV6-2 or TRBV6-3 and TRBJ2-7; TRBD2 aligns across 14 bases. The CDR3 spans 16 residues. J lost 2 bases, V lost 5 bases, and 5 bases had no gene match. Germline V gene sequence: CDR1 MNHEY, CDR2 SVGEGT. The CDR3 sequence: CASSQRLAGGPYEQYF. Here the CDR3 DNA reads TGTGCCAGCAGTCAAAGACTAGCGGGAGGGCCCTACGAGCAGTACTTC.

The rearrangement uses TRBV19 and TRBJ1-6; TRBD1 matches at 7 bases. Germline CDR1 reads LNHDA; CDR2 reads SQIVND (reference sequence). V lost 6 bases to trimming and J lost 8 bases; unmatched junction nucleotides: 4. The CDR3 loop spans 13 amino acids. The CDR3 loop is CASRRGRHSPLHF. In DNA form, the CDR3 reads TGTGCCAGTAGGAGGGGGCGACATTCACCCCTCCACTTT. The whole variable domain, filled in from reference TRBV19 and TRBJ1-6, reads DGGITQSPKYLFRKEGQNVTLSCEQNLNHDAMYWYRQDPGQGLRLIYYSQIVNDFQKGDIAEGYSVSREKKESFPLTVTSAQKNPTAFYLCASRRGRHSPLHFGNGTRLTVT.

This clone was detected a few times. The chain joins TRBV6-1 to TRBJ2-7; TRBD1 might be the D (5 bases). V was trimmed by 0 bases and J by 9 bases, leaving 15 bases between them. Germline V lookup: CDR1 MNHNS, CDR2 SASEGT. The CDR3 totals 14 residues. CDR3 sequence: CASSEAQVLLGQYF. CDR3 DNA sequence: TGTGCCAGCAGTGAAGCACAGGTTCTCCTCGGGCAGTACTTC.

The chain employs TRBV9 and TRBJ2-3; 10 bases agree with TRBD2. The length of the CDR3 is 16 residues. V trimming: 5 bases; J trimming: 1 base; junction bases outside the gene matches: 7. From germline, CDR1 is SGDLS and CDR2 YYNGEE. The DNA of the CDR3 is TGTGCCAGCAGTGCAACCGGGACTAGCGGCACAGATACGCAGTATTTT. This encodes CASSATGTSGTDTQYF.

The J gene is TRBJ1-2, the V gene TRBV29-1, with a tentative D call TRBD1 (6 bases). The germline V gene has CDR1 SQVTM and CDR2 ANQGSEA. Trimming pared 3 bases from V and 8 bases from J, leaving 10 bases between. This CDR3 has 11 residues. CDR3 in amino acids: CSVDRGRGYTF. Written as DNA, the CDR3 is TGCAGCGTTGACAGGGGCCGGGGCTACACCTTC. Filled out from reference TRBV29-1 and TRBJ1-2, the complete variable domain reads SAVISQKPSRDICQRGTSLTIQCQVDSQVTMMFWYRQQPGQSLTLIATANQGSEATYESGFVIDKFPISRPNLTFSTLTVSNMSPEDSSIYLCSVDRGRGYTFGSGTRLTVV.

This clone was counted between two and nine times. CDR3 amino acids: CASASTGYNEQFF. Written as DNA, the CDR3 is TGTGCCAGCGCAAGCACAGGGTACAATGAGCAGTTCTTC. This sequence joins TRBV3-1 (or the pseudogene TRBV3-2) and TRBJ2-1; perhaps TRBD1 as D (6 bases). Trimming stripped 8 bases from V and 4 bases from J, with 12 bases between. The length of the CDR3 is 13 residues. CDR1 LGHDT and CDR2 YNNKEL come from the germline V gene (reference sequence).

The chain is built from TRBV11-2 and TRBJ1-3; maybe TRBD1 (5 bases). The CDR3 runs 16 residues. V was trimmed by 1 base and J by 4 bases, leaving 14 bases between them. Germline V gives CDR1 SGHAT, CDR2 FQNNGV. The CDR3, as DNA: TGTGCCAGCAGCTTAGGTGTCAGGGTGACGGGAAACACCATATATTTT. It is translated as CASSLGVRVTGNTIYF.

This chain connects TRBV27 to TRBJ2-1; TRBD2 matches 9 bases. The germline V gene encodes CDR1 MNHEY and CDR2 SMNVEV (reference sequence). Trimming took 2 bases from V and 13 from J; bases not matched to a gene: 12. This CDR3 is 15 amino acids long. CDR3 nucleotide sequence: TGTGCCAGCAGTTTAGCGTCGGGCGGGGGGGCGATCCAGTTCTTC. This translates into CASSLASGGGAIQFF.